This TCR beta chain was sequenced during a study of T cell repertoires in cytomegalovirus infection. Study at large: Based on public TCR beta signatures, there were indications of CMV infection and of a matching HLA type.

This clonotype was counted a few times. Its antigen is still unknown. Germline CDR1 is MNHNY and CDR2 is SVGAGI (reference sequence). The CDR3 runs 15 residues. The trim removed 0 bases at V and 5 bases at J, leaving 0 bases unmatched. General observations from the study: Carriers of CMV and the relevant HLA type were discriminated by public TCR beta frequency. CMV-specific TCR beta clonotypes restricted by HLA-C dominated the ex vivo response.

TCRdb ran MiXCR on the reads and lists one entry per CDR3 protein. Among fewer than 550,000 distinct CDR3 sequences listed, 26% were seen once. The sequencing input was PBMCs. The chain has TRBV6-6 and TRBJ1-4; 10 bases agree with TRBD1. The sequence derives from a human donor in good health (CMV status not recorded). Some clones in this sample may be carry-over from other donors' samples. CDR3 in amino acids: CASSYSDRGNEKLFF. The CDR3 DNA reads TGTGCCAGCAGTTACTCGGACAGGGGGAATGAAAAACTGTTTTTT.